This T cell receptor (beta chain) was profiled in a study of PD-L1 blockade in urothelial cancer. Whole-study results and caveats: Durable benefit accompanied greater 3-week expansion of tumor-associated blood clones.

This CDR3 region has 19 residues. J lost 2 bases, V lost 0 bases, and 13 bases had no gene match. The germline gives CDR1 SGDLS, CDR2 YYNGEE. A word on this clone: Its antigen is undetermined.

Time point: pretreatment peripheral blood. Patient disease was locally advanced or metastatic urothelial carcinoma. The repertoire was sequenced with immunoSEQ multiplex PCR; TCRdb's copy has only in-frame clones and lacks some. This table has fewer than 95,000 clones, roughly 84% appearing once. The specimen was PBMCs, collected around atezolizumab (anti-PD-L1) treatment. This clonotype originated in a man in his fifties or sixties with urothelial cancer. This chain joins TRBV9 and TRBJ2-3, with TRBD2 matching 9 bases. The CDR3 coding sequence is TGTGCCAGCAGCGTAGAGGATAGCGGGAGTGGGGGTATCACAGATACGCAGTATTTT. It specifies CASSVEDSGSGGITDTQYF.